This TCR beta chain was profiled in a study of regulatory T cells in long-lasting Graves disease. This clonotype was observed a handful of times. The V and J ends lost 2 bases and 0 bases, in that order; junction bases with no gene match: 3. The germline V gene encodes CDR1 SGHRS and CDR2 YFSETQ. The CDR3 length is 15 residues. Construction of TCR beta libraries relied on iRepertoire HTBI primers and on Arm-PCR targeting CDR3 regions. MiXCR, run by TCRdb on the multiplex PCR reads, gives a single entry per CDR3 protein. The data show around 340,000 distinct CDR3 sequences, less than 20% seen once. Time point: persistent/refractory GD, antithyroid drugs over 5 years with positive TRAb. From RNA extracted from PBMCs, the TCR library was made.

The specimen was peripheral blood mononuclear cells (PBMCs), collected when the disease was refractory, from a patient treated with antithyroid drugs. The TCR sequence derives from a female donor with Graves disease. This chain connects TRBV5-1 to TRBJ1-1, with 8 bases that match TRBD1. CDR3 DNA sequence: TGCGCCAGCAGCTTACTGACAGGGGTGAACACTGAAGCTTTCTTT. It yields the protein CASSLLTGVNTEAFF.